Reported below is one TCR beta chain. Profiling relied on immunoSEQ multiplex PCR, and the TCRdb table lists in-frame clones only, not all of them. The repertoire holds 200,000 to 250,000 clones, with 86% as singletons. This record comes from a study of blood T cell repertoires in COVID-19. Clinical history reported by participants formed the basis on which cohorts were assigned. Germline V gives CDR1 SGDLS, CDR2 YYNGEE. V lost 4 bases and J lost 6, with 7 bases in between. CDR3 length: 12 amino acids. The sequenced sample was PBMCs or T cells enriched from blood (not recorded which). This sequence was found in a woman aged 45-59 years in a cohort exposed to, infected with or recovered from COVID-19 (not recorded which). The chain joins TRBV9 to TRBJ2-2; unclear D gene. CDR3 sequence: CASSISPGELFF. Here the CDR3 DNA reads TGTGCCAGCAGCATCAGTCCCGGGGAGCTGTTTTTT. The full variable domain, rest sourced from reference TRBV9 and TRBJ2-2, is DSGVTQTPKHLITATGQRVTLRCSPRSGDLSVYWYQQSLDQGLQFLIQYYNGEERAKGNILERFSAQQFPDLHSELNLSSLELGDSALYFCASSISPGELFFGEGSRLTVL.